This T cell receptor (beta chain) was found in a study of T cells after yellow fever vaccination. In TCRdb, the 5' RACE reads were re-called with MiXCR into one record per CDR3 protein. The sample contains about 220,000 distinct CDR3 sequences, about 3% of which appear only once. V was trimmed by 4 bases and J by 5 bases, leaving 15 bases between them. This CDR3 has 15 amino acids. The sequences come from CD4+ T cells sorted from PBMCs, collected 10 days after the yellow fever booster vaccination. This clonotype was sampled from a man in his late teens or twenties who received the YFV17D yellow fever vaccine. The chain recombines TRBV12-3 or TRBV12-4 with TRBJ2-1; a weak D match, TRBD2 (5 bases). CDR3 region: CASSSVGRAHNEQFF. Written as DNA, the CDR3 is TGTGCCAGCAGTTCCGTTGGGCGGGCCCACAATGAGCAGTTCTTC.